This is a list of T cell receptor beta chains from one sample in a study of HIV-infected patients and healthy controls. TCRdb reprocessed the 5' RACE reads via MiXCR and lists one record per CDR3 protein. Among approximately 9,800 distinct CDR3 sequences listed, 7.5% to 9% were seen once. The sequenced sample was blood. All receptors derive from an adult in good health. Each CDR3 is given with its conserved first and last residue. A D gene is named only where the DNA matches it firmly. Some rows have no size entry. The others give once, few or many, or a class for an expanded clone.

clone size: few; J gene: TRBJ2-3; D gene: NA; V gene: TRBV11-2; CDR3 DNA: TGTGCCATCCTCTGGATGAAGGTCCAGGGCACAGATACGCAGTATTTT; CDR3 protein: CAILWMKVQGTDTQYF
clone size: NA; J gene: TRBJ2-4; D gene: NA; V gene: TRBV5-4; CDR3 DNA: TGTGCCAGCAGCTCGCTTGGGTACGGTCCCAAAAACATTCAGTACTTC; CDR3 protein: CASSSLGYGPKNIQYF
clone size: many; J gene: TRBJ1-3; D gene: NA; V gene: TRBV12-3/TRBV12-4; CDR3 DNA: TGTGCCAGCAGCGGGGGCTCTTCTGGAAACACCATATATTTT; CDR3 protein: CASSGGSSGNTIYF
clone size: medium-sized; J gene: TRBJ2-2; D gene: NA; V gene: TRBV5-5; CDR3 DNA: TGTGCCAGCAGCTTTTTTGCTAACCAGAACACCGGGGAGCTGTTTTTT; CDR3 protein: CASSFFANQNTGELFF
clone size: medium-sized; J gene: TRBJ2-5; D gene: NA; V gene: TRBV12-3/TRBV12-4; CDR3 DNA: TGTGCCAGCAGTTATGGGACGGGAACCCAGTACTTC; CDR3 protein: CASSYGTGTQYF
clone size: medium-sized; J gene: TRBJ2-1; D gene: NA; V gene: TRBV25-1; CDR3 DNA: TGTGCCAGCAGTGATGGAGGGAAATATGAGCAGTTCTTC; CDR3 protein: CASSDGGKYEQFF
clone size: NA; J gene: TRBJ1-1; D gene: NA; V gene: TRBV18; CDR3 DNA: TGTGCCAGCTCTTCCAATTCGGGTATGAACACTGAAGCTTTCTTT; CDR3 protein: CASSSNSGMNTEAFF
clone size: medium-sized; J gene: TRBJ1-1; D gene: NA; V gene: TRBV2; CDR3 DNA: TGTGCCAGCAGCGCCCAGGGACCTGAAGCTTTCTTT; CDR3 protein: CASSAQGPEAFF
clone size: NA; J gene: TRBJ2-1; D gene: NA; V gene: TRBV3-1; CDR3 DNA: TGTGCCAGCAGCCAGAGGGACTCACGCTACAATGAGCAGTTCTTC; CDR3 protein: CASSQRDSRYNEQFF
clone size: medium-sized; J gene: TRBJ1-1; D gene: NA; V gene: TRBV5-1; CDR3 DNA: TGCGCCAGCAGCCGACAAGGCGACTTCTTCACTGAAGCTTTCTTT; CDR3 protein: CASSRQGDFFTEAFF
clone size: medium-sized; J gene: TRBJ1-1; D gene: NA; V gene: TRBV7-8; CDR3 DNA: TGTGCCAGCAGTTTAAGGACAGAGAACACTGAAGCTTTCTTT; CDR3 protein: CASSLRTENTEAFF
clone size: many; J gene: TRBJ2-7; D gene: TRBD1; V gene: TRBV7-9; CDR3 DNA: TGTGCCAGCAGCTTAGCTTCGGGACAGGGATCTTACGAGCAGTACTTC; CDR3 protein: CASSLASGQGSYEQYF
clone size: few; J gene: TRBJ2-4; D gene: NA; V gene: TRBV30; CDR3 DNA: TGTGCCTGGAGTGACAACATTCAGTACTTC; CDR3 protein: CAWSDNIQYF
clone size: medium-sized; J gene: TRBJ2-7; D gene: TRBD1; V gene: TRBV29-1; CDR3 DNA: TGCAGCGGCATAAAGACAGGGTCACCCTACGAGCAGTACTTC; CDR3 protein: CSGIKTGSPYEQYF
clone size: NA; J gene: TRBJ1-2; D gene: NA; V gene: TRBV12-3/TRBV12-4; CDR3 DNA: TGTGCCAGCAGCGGGGCGGGCCTGCAGGTTGGCTACACCTTC; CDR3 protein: CASSGAGLQVGYTF
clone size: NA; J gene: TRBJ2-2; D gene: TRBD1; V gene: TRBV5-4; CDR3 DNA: TGTGCCAGCAGCTGGGGACAGGTTGTTTCTGTCACCGGGGAGCTGTTTTTT; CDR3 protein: CASSWGQVVSVTGELFF
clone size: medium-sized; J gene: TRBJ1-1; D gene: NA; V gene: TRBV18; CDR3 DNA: TGTGCCAGTTTAATTGGGAACACTGAAGCTTTCTTT; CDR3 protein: CASLIGNTEAFF
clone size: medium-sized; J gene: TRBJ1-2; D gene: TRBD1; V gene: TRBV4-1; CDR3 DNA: TGCGCCAGCAGCCCATCCATGAGCGGACAGGGTAACTATGGCTACACCTTC; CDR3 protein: CASSPSMSGQGNYGYTF
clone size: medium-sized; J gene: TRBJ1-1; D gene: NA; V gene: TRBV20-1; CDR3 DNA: TGCAGTGCTCGAAGACAGGAGCGCGCTGAAGCTTTCTTT; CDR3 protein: CSARRQERAEAFF
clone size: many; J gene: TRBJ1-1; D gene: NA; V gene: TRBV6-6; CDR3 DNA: TGTGCCAGCAGCCCCGACGGCGCTGAAGCTTTCTTT; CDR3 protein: CASSPDGAEAFF
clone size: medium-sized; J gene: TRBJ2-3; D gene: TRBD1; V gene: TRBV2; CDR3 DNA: TGTGCCAGCAGTGGGAACAGGGGGCCTTCGGATACGCAGTATTTT; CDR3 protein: CASSGNRGPSDTQYF
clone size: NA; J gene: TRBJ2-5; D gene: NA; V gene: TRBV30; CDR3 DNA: TGTGCCTGGAGTGTAAGAGGGGTCGGAGAGACCCAGTACTTC; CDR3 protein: CAWSVRGVGETQYF
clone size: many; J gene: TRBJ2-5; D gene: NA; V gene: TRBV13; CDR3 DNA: TGTGCCAGCAGACGGTCGTTATACCAAGAGACCCAGTACTTC; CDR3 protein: CASRRSLYQETQYF
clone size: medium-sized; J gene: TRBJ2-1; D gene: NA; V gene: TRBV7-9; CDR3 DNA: TGTGCCAGCAGCCCGAGGTCCCCGGACGACGCCTACAATGAGCAGTTCTTC; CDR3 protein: CASSPRSPDDAYNEQFF
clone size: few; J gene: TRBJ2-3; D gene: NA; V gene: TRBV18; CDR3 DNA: TGTGCCAGCTCACCGGCGGAAGATACGCAGTATTTT; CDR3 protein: CASSPAEDTQYF
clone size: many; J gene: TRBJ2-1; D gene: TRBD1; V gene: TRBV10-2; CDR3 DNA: TGCGCCAGCGGGGACAGGGAGGCCTACAATGAGCAGTTCTTC; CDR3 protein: CASGDREAYNEQFF
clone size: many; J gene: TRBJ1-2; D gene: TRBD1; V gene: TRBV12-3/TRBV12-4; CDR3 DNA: TGTGCCAGCAGAGGCGAACCGGGACAGGGATACTATGGCTACACCTTC; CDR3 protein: CASRGEPGQGYYGYTF
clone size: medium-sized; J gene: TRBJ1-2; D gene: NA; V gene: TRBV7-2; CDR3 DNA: TGTGCCAGCAGCTTAGTCAGGGTAGAGAACTATGGCTACACCTTC; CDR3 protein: CASSLVRVENYGYTF
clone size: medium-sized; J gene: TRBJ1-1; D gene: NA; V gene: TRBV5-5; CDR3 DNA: TGTGCCAGCAGCTTGGTGGGGGCGAACACTGAAGCTTTCTTT; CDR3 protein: CASSLVGANTEAFF
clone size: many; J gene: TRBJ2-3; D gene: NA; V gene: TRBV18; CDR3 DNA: TGTGCCAGCTCACCGTCGGAGGCGGGACGACGAGGTACGCAGTATTTT; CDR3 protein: CASSPSEAGRRGTQYF
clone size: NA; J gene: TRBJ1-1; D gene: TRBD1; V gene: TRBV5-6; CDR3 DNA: TGTGCCAGCAGCCCAGGACAGGCGATGAACACTGAAGCTTTCTTT; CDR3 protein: CASSPGQAMNTEAFF
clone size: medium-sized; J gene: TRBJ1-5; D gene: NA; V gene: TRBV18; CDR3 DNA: TGTGCCAGCTCAGCAGGGTATCAGCCCCAGCATTTT; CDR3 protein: CASSAGYQPQHF